This is a list of T cell receptor beta chains from one sample in a study of T-cell reconstitution after alpha-beta-depleted transplantation in children. TCRdb itself ran the PCR reads through MiXCR, one entry per CDR3 protein. The sample has hundreds of thousands of distinct CDR3 sequences, 10% to 15% seen once; the top ten hold 2% to 2.5%. The sample here was PBMCs, mostly from graft donor cells, taken 360 days after TCRalphabeta/CD19-depleted stem cell transplant. The receptors shown here come from a male patient younger than 18 who had a stem cell transplant for acute myeloid leukemia, so the T cells may come from the graft donor. CDR3s include the opening cysteine and the closing phenylalanine or tryptophan. The D gene is left open where the match is weak. For some rows the clone size is stated as once, few or many, or as a class when expanded; others skip it.

d_call: .
j_call: TRBJ1-3
clone_size: .
v_call: TRBV4-3
cdr3_aa: CASSQSTGNSGNTIYF
cdr3_nt: TGCGCCAGCAGCCAAAGCACAGGGAACTCTGGAAACACCATATATTTT

d_call: .
j_call: TRBJ2-7
clone_size: .
v_call: TRBV25-1
cdr3_aa: CASLRGREQYF
cdr3_nt: TGTGCCAGCTTGCGTGGAAGGGAGCAGTACTTC

d_call: .
j_call: TRBJ2-1
clone_size: .
v_call: TRBV7-3
cdr3_aa: CASSLKGANEQFF
cdr3_nt: TGTGCCAGCAGCTTGAAAGGGGCCAATGAGCAGTTCTTC

d_call: TRBD2
j_call: TRBJ2-1
clone_size: many
v_call: TRBV6-2/TRBV6-3
cdr3_aa: CASRPHPGLAGPEQFF
cdr3_nt: TGTGCCAGCAGGCCCCATCCGGGACTAGCGGGACCTGAGCAGTTCTTC

d_call: TRBD2
j_call: TRBJ2-1
clone_size: few
v_call: TRBV12-3/TRBV12-4
cdr3_aa: CASSPGTSGRGTMSNEQFF
cdr3_nt: TGTGCCAGCAGTCCAGGGACTAGCGGGAGGGGGACAATGAGCAATGAGCAGTTCTTC

d_call: .
j_call: TRBJ2-2
clone_size: many
v_call: TRBV29-1
cdr3_aa: CSVVVGWTGELFF
cdr3_nt: TGCAGCGTTGTGGTGGGGTGGACCGGGGAGCTGTTTTTT

d_call: .
j_call: TRBJ2-4
clone_size: many
v_call: TRBV11-2
cdr3_aa: CASSLGDPNIQYF
cdr3_nt: TGTGCCAGCAGCCTAGGGGACCCAAACATTCAGTACTTC

d_call: .
j_call: TRBJ2-3
clone_size: many
v_call: TRBV5-1
cdr3_aa: CASSLRGAGLSTDTQYF
cdr3_nt: TGCGCCAGCAGCTTGAGGGGGGCAGGCCTCTCCACAGATACGCAGTATTTT

d_call: .
j_call: TRBJ2-5
clone_size: many
v_call: TRBV25-1
cdr3_aa: CASSETGLLYQETQYF
cdr3_nt: TGTGCCAGCAGTGAAACGGGACTCCTGTACCAAGAGACCCAGTACTTC

d_call: TRBD2
j_call: TRBJ2-2
clone_size: few
v_call: TRBV6-2/TRBV6-3
cdr3_aa: CASRRTSGNTGELFF
cdr3_nt: TGTGCCAGCAGGCGGACTAGCGGGAACACCGGGGAGCTGTTTTTT

d_call: TRBD1
j_call: TRBJ2-7
clone_size: few
v_call: TRBV12-3/TRBV12-4
cdr3_aa: CASREGQARYEQYF
cdr3_nt: TGTGCCAGCAGGGAGGGACAGGCTAGGTACGAGCAGTACTTC

d_call: .
j_call: TRBJ2-1
clone_size: .
v_call: TRBV7-7
cdr3_aa: CASSLRGIDEQFF
cdr3_nt: TGTGCTAGCAGCTTGAGAGGGATTGATGAGCAGTTCTTC

d_call: .
j_call: TRBJ2-7
clone_size: .
v_call: TRBV13
cdr3_aa: CASSLAPYEKTYEQYF
cdr3_nt: TGTGCCAGCAGCTTAGCCCCCTATGAGAAAACCTACGAGCAGTACTTC

d_call: .
j_call: TRBJ2-7
clone_size: few
v_call: TRBV4-3
cdr3_aa: CASSHAVIGYEQYF
cdr3_nt: TGCGCCAGCAGCCATGCAGTAATCGGCTACGAGCAGTACTTC

d_call: TRBD2
j_call: TRBJ2-7
clone_size: .
v_call: TRBV6-5
cdr3_aa: CASSFTSGISSYEQYF
cdr3_nt: TGTGCCAGCAGTTTTACAAGCGGGATCAGCTCCTACGAGCAGTACTTC

d_call: .
j_call: TRBJ1-6
clone_size: .
v_call: TRBV9
cdr3_aa: CASSAPQGPGGNSPLHF
cdr3_nt: TGTGCCAGCAGCGCACCCCAAGGCCCCGGGGGGAATTCACCCCTCCACTTT

d_call: .
j_call: TRBJ2-5
clone_size: many
v_call: TRBV28
cdr3_aa: CASSLMIRGLETQYF
cdr3_nt: TGTGCCAGCAGTTTAATGATTCGGGGGTTGGAGACCCAGTACTTC

d_call: TRBD1
j_call: TRBJ2-7
clone_size: few
v_call: TRBV27
cdr3_aa: CASSYIPSLSGGSGEQYF
cdr3_nt: TGTGCCAGCAGCTACATACCTTCCCTCTCAGGGGGATCGGGAGAGCAGTACTTC

d_call: TRBD1
j_call: TRBJ2-1
clone_size: few
v_call: TRBV6-2/TRBV6-3
cdr3_aa: CASSYSGRGQGANEQFF
cdr3_nt: TGTGCCAGCAGTTACTCCGGGCGGGGACAGGGGGCGAATGAGCAGTTCTTC

d_call: .
j_call: TRBJ2-3
clone_size: many
v_call: TRBV7-6
cdr3_aa: CASSLASPPDTQYF
cdr3_nt: TGTGCCAGCAGCTTAGCTAGCCCGCCAGATACGCAGTATTTT

d_call: .
j_call: TRBJ2-7
clone_size: few
v_call: TRBV5-5
cdr3_aa: CASSYLPGSSSYEQYF
cdr3_nt: TGTGCCAGCAGCTACCTTCCGGGTTCCAGCTCCTACGAGCAGTACTTC

d_call: .
j_call: TRBJ2-5
clone_size: many
v_call: TRBV12-3/TRBV12-4
cdr3_aa: CASSTLAGEGGETQYF
cdr3_nt: TGTGCCAGCAGCACCCTCGCAGGGGAAGGTGGAGAGACCCAGTACTTC

d_call: .
j_call: TRBJ2-1
clone_size: .
v_call: TRBV12-3/TRBV12-4
cdr3_aa: CASSLDLRGNEQFF
cdr3_nt: TGTGCCAGCAGTTTAGATTTGCGGGGTAATGAGCAGTTCTTC

d_call: TRBD1
j_call: TRBJ2-5
clone_size: .
v_call: TRBV10-3
cdr3_aa: CAISDSLAGGKETQYF
cdr3_nt: TGTGCCATCAGTGACTCCCTGGCAGGGGGCAAAGAGACCCAGTACTTC